A selection of T cell receptor beta chains follows, all from one sample in a study of somatic mutations in cytotoxic T cells in rheumatoid arthritis. Clones were sequenced by immunoSEQ multiplex PCR, and TCRdb holds only the in-frame ones, with some missing. Of thousands of clones listed, around 90% are singletons. The specimen was CD8+ T cells sorted from blood. These receptors all come from a woman in her forties or fifties with rheumatoid arthritis. CDR3s include the opening cysteine and the closing phenylalanine or tryptophan. Each record gives: J gene, V gene, clone size, D gene, CDR3 protein, CDR3 DNA. A D gene is named only where the DNA matches it firmly. Clone sizes are given selectively: once, few, many, or a class where the clone is expanded.

>TRBJ1-1|TRBV2|-|-
CASIEGSRETEAFF
TGTGCCAGCATCGAGGGCTCTAGGGAGACTGAAGCTTTCTTT
>TRBJ2-7|TRBV19|-|-
CASSPAGAADYEQYF
TGTGCCAGTAGTCCCGCTGGGGCAGCAGATTACGAGCAGTACTTC
>TRBJ1-1|TRBV6-5|-|TRBD1
CASRSGTGTPEAFF
TGTGCCAGCAGATCCGGGACAGGGACCCCTGAAGCTTTCTTT
>TRBJ1-1|TRBV6-5|-|-
CASSSGVNTEAFF
TGTGCCAGCAGTTCCGGGGTGAACACTGAAGCTTTCTTT
>TRBJ2-7|TRBV6-6|-|-
CASSYSGDRLYEQYF
TGTGCCAGCAGTTACTCAGGTGACAGACTCTACGAGCAGTACTTC
>TRBJ1-5|TRBV5-8|-|TRBD1
CASRYEVGQSNQPQHF
TGTGCCAGCAGGTATGAGGTGGGACAGAGTAATCAGCCCCAGCATTTT
>TRBJ2-2|TRBV2|-|TRBD2
CASDSPRVGLAGWTGELFF
TGTGCCAGCGATTCGCCAAGGGTAGGGCTAGCGGGGTGGACCGGGGAGCTGTTTTTT
>TRBJ1-1|TRBV29-1|-|TRBD1
CSSPGTGAEAFF
TGCAGCTCCCCCGGAACAGGGGCAGAAGCTTTCTTT
>TRBJ2-2|TRBV9|-|TRBD2
CASSPQAGANTGELFF
TGTGCCAGCAGCCCCCAAGCGGGGGCGAACACCGGGGAGCTGTTTTTT
>TRBJ1-3|TRBV6-1|-|-
CASSERRQVRYSGNTIYF
TGTGCCAGCAGTGAAAGACGGCAGGTCCGCTACTCTGGAAACACCATATATTTT
>TRBJ2-1|TRBV2|-|TRBD2
CASSDPSGGLSNNEQFF
TGTGCCAGCAGTGATCCTAGCGGGGGATTGTCAAACAATGAGCAGTTCTTC
>TRBJ2-7|TRBV9|-|-
CASSGGTTYEQYF
TGTGCCAGCAGCGGCGGGACCACCTACGAGCAGTACTTC
>TRBJ2-5|TRBV6-5|-|-
CATTLGGMKETQYF
TGTGCCACCACCCTCGGGGGAATGAAAGAGACCCAGTACTTC
>TRBJ1-2|TRBV10-3|-|TRBD1
CAISETTGGAYGYTF
TGTGCCATCAGTGAAACGACAGGGGGCGCCTATGGCTACACCTTC
>TRBJ2-5|TRBV11-1|-|TRBD2
CASSLQAGARETQYF
TGTGCCAGCAGCTTACAAGCGGGGGCGAGAGAGACCCAGTACTTC
>TRBJ2-1|TRBV2|-|TRBD2
CASSGRAVAGGPWNEQFF
TGTGCCAGCAGTGGCAGGGCCGTAGCGGGGGGGCCCTGGAATGAGCAGTTCTTC
>TRBJ1-2|TRBV11-2|-|-
CASSSQGLDSGYTF
TGTGCCAGCAGCTCCCAGGGGCTAGATTCCGGCTACACCTTC
>TRBJ2-5|TRBV7-3|-|-
CASSPGAGAYQETQYF
TGTGCCAGCAGCCCAGGGGCGGGGGCGTACCAAGAGACCCAGTACTTC
>TRBJ2-1|TRBV7-9|-|-
CASSRDTYNEQFF
TGTGCCAGCTCGAGAGATACCTACAATGAGCAGTTCTTC
>TRBJ2-2|TRBV19|-|TRBD2
CASSIGRGGDANTGELFF
TGTGCCAGTAGTATAGGTCGGGGGGGCGACGCGAACACCGGGGAGCTGTTTTTT
>TRBJ1-5|TRBV10-3|-|-
CAISEAGEYQPQHF
TGTGCCATCAGTGAAGCAGGGGAATATCAGCCCCAGCATTTT
>TRBJ1-4|TRBV2|-|TRBD1
CASRLGQGLYEKLFF
TGTGCCAGCAGACTGGGACAGGGTCTTTATGAAAAACTGTTTTTT
>TRBJ2-1|TRBV6-1|-|-
CASSEWRDNEQFF
TGTGCCAGCAGTGAATGGAGAGACAATGAGCAGTTCTTC
>TRBJ1-1|TRBV2|-|TRBD1
CASVQGAAAEAFF
TGTGCCAGTGTGCAGGGGGCTGCGGCTGAAGCTTTCTTT
>TRBJ2-7|TRBV5-6|-|TRBD1
CASSQRTGGRGEQYF
TGTGCCAGCAGCCAACGGACAGGGGGGCGGGGAGAGCAGTACTTC
>TRBJ1-2|TRBV6-1|-|-
CASSETGFSGYTF
TGTGCCAGCAGTGAAACAGGGTTTTCTGGCTACACCTTC
>TRBJ2-1|TRBV11-2|-|TRBD2
CASSLDGGTTHNEQFF
TGTGCCAGCAGCTTAGATGGTGGGACTACTCACAATGAGCAGTTCTTC
>TRBJ1-2|TRBV5-4|-|-
CASSLGGTPHGYTF
TGTGCCAGCAGCTTGGGAGGCACACCCCATGGCTACACCTTC
>TRBJ1-1|TRBV10-2|-|TRBD1
CASSDSPGQLNTEAFF
TGCGCCAGCAGTGATTCTCCGGGACAGTTGAACACTGAAGCTTTCTTT
>TRBJ1-4|TRBV5-4|-|TRBD1
CASSLRQGGTNEKLFF
TGTGCCAGCAGCTTACGACAGGGTGGGACTAATGAAAAACTGTTTTTT
>TRBJ1-2|TRBV6-4|few|-
CASSEQTGYGYTF
TGTGCCAGCAGTGAGCAGACGGGCTATGGCTACACCTTC
>TRBJ1-1|TRBV5-5|-|-
CASSHLGPNTEAFF
TGTGCCAGCAGCCATCTCGGTCCGAACACTGAAGCTTTCTTT
>TRBJ2-3|TRBV18|-|-
CASSPRHTDTQYF
TGTGCCAGCTCACCGCGGCACACAGATACGCAGTATTTT
>TRBJ1-1|TRBV11-2|-|TRBD1
CASSYRTGYTEAFF
TGTGCCAGCAGCTACCGGACAGGGTACACTGAAGCTTTCTTT
>TRBJ2-7|TRBV25-1|-|-
CASSVSYEQYF
TGTGCCAGCAGTGTCAGCTACGAGCAGTACTTC
>TRBJ1-1|TRBV2|-|TRBD1
CASSPERQGGMFTEAFF
TGTGCCAGCAGTCCCGAACGTCAGGGGGGAATGTTCACTGAAGCTTTCTTT
>TRBJ2-7|TRBV7-6|-|TRBD1
CASSYRDRAYEQYF
TGTGCCAGCAGCTACCGGGACAGAGCCTACGAGCAGTACTTC
>TRBJ2-2|TRBV7-6|-|-
CASSETRTGELFF
TGTGCCAGCAGCGAAACTAGGACCGGGGAGCTGTTTTTT
>TRBJ2-7|TRBV9|-|-
CASSVEGRGYEQYF
TGTGCCAGCAGCGTAGAGGGCAGGGGCTACGAGCAGTACTTC
>TRBJ2-3|TRBV5-6|-|TRBD2
CASSRGGGAWDTQYF
TGTGCCAGCAGCCGGGGGGGAGGGGCGTGGGATACGCAGTATTTT
>TRBJ1-1|TRBV29-1|-|-
CSVVGGMNTEAFF
TGCAGCGTTGTTGGGGGGATGAACACTGAAGCTTTCTTT
>TRBJ1-1|TRBV5-5|-|TRBD1
CASNLGTGALNTEAFF
TGTGCCAGCAACCTAGGGACAGGGGCCCTGAACACTGAAGCTTTCTTT
>TRBJ2-7|TRBV27|-|-
CASSWGGSPYEQYF
TGTGCCAGCAGTTGGGGAGGTTCCCCCTACGAGCAGTACTTC
>TRBJ2-7|TRBV5-6|-|-
CASSNGQSPYEQYF
TGTGCCAGCAGCAACGGACAGTCTCCCTACGAGCAGTACTTC
>TRBJ2-7|TRBV7-8|once|-
CASSPGLLYEQYF
TGTGCCAGCAGCCCCGGACTGCTCTACGAGCAGTACTTC
>TRBJ1-1|TRBV5-4|-|-
CASSLELVNTEAFF
TGTGCCAGCAGCTTGGAGCTTGTAAACACTGAAGCTTTCTTT
>TRBJ2-2|TRBV5-1|-|TRBD1
CASSSSIYRGPNTGELFF
TGCGCCAGCAGCTCGTCCATATACAGGGGTCCGAACACCGGGGAGCTGTTTTTT
>TRBJ2-1|TRBV27|-|TRBD2
CASRLLAGFYNEQFF
TGTGCCAGCAGGCTCTTAGCGGGGTTCTACAATGAGCAGTTCTTC